One and the same sample provided the 32 T cell receptor beta chains below, sequenced in a study of cytomegalovirus exposure and HLA in healthy donors. With 60 Vbeta and 13 Jbeta primers, the PCR was carried out. The protocol was immunoSEQ multiplex PCR, while the TCRdb copy is restricted to in-frame clones and leaves out a portion. The table lists over 110,000 clones, 75% to 80% of them singletons. Sequenced sample: PBMCs. These TCRs come from a woman in her 40s in good health and CMV-seropositive.

The rearrangement links TRBV29-1 to TRBJ1-5; 7 nucleotides match TRBD1. Germline V gene sequence: CDR1 SQVTM, CDR2 ANQGSEA. With V trimmed by 4 bases and J by 3 bases, 3 bases remained unmatched. The CDR3 is 13 residues long. The CDR3 is CSVGTGDNQPQHF. In nucleotides, the CDR3 is TGCAGCGTTGGTACAGGGGACAATCAGCCCCAGCATTTT.

The V call is TRBV5-6, the J call TRBJ2-7, with D tentatively TRBD1 (6 bases). V shed 2 bases and J shed 4 bases, with 13 bases lying between them. The CDR3 is 14 residues long. Germline CDR1 reads SGHDT; CDR2 reads YYEEEE. CDR3 bases: TGTGCCAGCAGCTTATCCGGACAGCGTTACGAGCAGTACTTC. The encoded protein is CASSLSGQRYEQYF.

The chain joins TRBV5-1 to TRBJ2-2, with D perhaps matching TRBD2 (5 bases). This CDR3 spans 17 amino acids. The ends were cut back, 4 bases at V and 0 bases at J, with 16 bases in the middle. Germline CDR1 is SGHRS and CDR2 is YFSETQ. CDR3 DNA sequence: TGCGCCAGCAGCCGAGGGCCAGCCGAGTCGAACACCGGGGAGCTGTTTTTT. This sequence encodes CASSRGPAESNTGELFF. The full variable domain, with the rest looked up from reference TRBV5-1 and TRBJ2-2, is KAGVTQTPRYLIKTRGQQVTLSCSPISGHRSVSWYQQTPGQGLQFLFEYFSETQRNKGNFPGRFSGRQFSNSRSEMNVSTLELGDSALYLCASSRGPAESNTGELFFGEGSRLTVL.

This sequence joins TRBV18 and TRBJ1-6, with 8 nucleotides matching TRBD1. Germline CDR1 and CDR2: KGHSH and LQKENI. V trimming: 3 bases; J trimming: 6 bases; junction bases outside the gene matches: 1. CDR3 size: 14 residues. CDR3 loop: CASSPTGGNSPLHF. In nucleotides, the CDR3 is TGTGCCAGCTCACCCACAGGGGGTAATTCACCCCTCCACTTT. Complete variable domain (other parts from reference TRBV18 and TRBJ1-6): NAGVMQNPRHLVRRRGQEARLRCSPMKGHSHVYWYRQLPEEGLKFMVYLQKENIIDESGMPKERFSAEFPKEGPSILRIQQVVRGDSAAYFCASSPTGGNSPLHFGNGTRLTVT.

V is TRBV10-2 and J is TRBJ2-1; D gene uncertain. V was cut by 6 bases and J by 0 bases, with 15 bases left in between. CDR1 WSHSY and CDR2 SAAADI come from the germline V gene. The CDR3 extends over 16 amino acids. In DNA, the CDR3 is TGCGCCAGCAGGGCGGTTGGCTCGAGCTCCTACAATGAGCAGTTCTTC. It translates to CASRAVGSSSYNEQFF.

The gene calls are TRBV29-1 and TRBJ2-2, with D possibly matching TRBD2 (5 bases). V was trimmed by 5 bases and J by 7 bases, leaving 17 bases between them. The CDR3 is 14 amino acids. Germline values: CDR1 SQVTM, CDR2 ANQGSEA. The DNA of the CDR3 is TGCAGCGTTACGGAGGCTTCGAGGAGCGGGGAGCTGTTTTTT. It codes for CSVTEASRSGELFF.

The chain employs TRBV7-9 and TRBJ2-2; D is uncertain. V was trimmed by 1 base and J by 4 bases, leaving 7 bases between them. Germline V gene sequence: CDR1 SEHNR, CDR2 FQNEAQ (reference sequence). This CDR3 is built from 14 residues. DNA for the CDR3: TGTGCCAGCAGCTTAGGACTGTCCACCGGGGAGCTGTTTTTT. Translation gives CASSLGLSTGELFF.

This chain joins TRBV6-1 and TRBJ1-1; D unclear. V was clipped by 2 bases and J by 0 bases, with 10 bases between them. This CDR3 is 15 amino acids long. Looked up from germline, CDR1 is MNHNS and CDR2 is SASEGT. The CDR3: CASSENGGLNTEAFF. CDR3 DNA sequence: TGTGCCAGCAGTGAAAATGGAGGTTTGAACACTGAAGCTTTCTTT.

This chain links TRBV6-4 with TRBJ1-4, with 10 positions matching TRBD1. Germline CDR1 and CDR2: MRHNA and SNTAGT. The CDR3 totals 18 residues. V dropped 6 bases and J dropped 0; count of bases not matched to a gene: 10. The CDR3, as DNA: TGTGCCAGCAGGGGACTAGGGACAGGGGTTTCAACTAATGAAAAACTGTTTTTT. Encoded protein: CASRGLGTGVSTNEKLFF.

This sequence joins TRBV5-8 and TRBJ2-1; no firm D call. The CDR3 contains 11 residues. The ends were cut back, 5 bases at V and 4 bases at J, with 4 bases in the middle. Per the germline V gene, CDR1 is SGHTS and CDR2 is YDEGEE. The DNA for the CDR3 is TGTGCCAGCAGTTCTTACAATGAGCAGTTCTTC. Its protein product is CASSSYNEQFF. Supplemented by reference TRBV5-8 and TRBJ2-1, the full variable domain reads EAGVTQSPTHLIKTRGQQATLRCSPISGHTSVYWYQQALGLGLQFLLWYDEGEERNRGNFPPRFSGRQFPNYSSELNVNALELEDSALYLCASSSYNEQFFGPGTRLTVL.

The chain uses TRBV2 and TRBJ2-5; no firm D call. V shed 6 bases and J shed 5 bases, with 10 bases lying between them. The V gene's germline CDR1 is SNHLY and CDR2 FYNNEI. This CDR3 is built from 12 residues. CDR3 sequence (DNA): TGTGCCAGCAGCAATAGTCCCGAGACCCAGTACTTC. It yields the protein CASSNSPETQYF.

The J gene is TRBJ2-1, the V gene TRBV5-1; TRBD1 matches 8 bases. J lost 5 bases, V lost 0 bases, and 10 bases had no gene match. Germline V gene lookup returns CDR1 SGHRS and CDR2 YFSETQ. There are 17 residues in the CDR3. This CDR3 is CASSLEGMVTGDNEQFF. The CDR3 coding sequence is TGCGCCAGCAGCTTGGAGGGGATGGTGACAGGGGACAATGAGCAGTTCTTC.

The chain has TRBV13 and TRBJ1-1; D is perhaps TRBD1 (6 bases). Looked up from germline, CDR1 is PRHDT and CDR2 is FYEKMQ (reference sequence). The CDR3 covers 15 residues. V dropped 2 bases and J dropped 4 bases, with 14 bases sitting between them. The CDR3 region is CASSLLGGGSTEAFF. The CDR3 DNA sequence: TGTGCCAGCAGCTTATTGGGGGGCGGGAGCACTGAAGCTTTCTTT.

The V and J genes are TRBV13 and TRBJ2-1, with 8 bases lining up with TRBD2. Looked up from germline, CDR1 is PRHDT and CDR2 is FYEKMQ (reference sequence). The CDR3 loop spans 19 amino acids. Germline trimming cut 3 bases from V and 0 bases from J; bases unmatched to any gene: 13. CDR3 DNA sequence: TGTGCCAGCAGCTTTGGCCGACTAGCGACTTATAGCTCCTACAATGAGCAGTTCTTC. It specifies CASSFGRLATYSSYNEQFF.

This clone was counted once. The gene calls are TRBV4-2 and TRBJ1-5; 7 bases fit TRBD1. Germline V gene data show CDR1 as LGHNA and CDR2 as YNFKEQ. Losses at the gene ends were 1 base for V and 2 bases for J; bases not matched to a gene: 2. The CDR3 has 15 residues. The chain's CDR3 is CASSQGGQRNQPQHF. The CDR3 region has the DNA TGTGCCAGCAGCCAAGGGGGACAGCGCAATCAGCCCCAGCATTTT.

The chain carries TRBV6-1 and TRBJ1-5; weak D call: TRBD1 (6 bases). This CDR3 region has 16 residues. CDR1 and CDR2 (germline): MNHNS, SASEGT. V dropped 4 bases and J dropped 7 bases, with 20 bases sitting between them. CDR3 residues: CASSGRGGKPWQPQHF. The CDR3 nucleotides are TGTGCCAGCAGTGGAAGGGGGGGGAAGCCTTGGCAGCCCCAGCATTTT.

This clone appeared a single time. The rearrangement links TRBV6-5 to TRBJ2-7, with 7 bases matching TRBD1. The CDR3 is made up of 14 amino acids. Looked up from germline, CDR1 is MNHEY and CDR2 is SVGAGI. Trimming removed 8 bases from V and 3 bases from J; junction bases left unmatched: 10. This CDR3 reads CASRKTGMDYEQYF. DNA of the CDR3: TGTGCCAGCCGAAAGACAGGGATGGACTACGAGCAGTACTTC.

The V gene is TRBV19, the J gene TRBJ2-1, with TRBD2 as a possible D gene (7 bases). Germline V gives CDR1 LNHDA, CDR2 SQIVND (reference sequence). This CDR3 has 16 amino acids. Trimming stripped 4 bases from V and 10 bases from J, with 23 bases between. The CDR3 reads CASSTPGGGRADEQFF. CDR3 coding DNA: TGTGCCAGTAGTACCCCTGGGGGCGGGAGAGCGGACGAGCAGTTCTTC.

This rearrangement joins TRBV6-6 to TRBJ2-3; TRBD1 is a possible D gene (5 bases). This CDR3 has 13 residues. Trimming took off 8 bases at V and 2 bases at J, with 11 bases between the two ends. The V gene's germline CDR1 is MNHNY and CDR2 SVGAGI (reference sequence). CDR3 DNA: TGTGCCAGCCTTGGACAAATCACAGATACGCAGTATTTT. As protein: CASLGQITDTQYF.

This clone was found once. The chain employs TRBV11-1 and TRBJ1-1; TRBD1 is a possible D gene (5 bases). V was shortened by 1 base and J by 3 bases, with 12 bases between the two germline ends. In germline, CDR1 is SGHAT, CDR2 FQDESV (reference sequence). CDR3 length equals 15 residues. Written as DNA, the CDR3 is TGTGCCAGCAGCTTAGAACCCAGGGCGGACACTGAAGCTTTCTTT. Translation gives CASSLEPRADTEAFF.

The V and J genes are TRBV4-1 and TRBJ1-5, with 9 bases identical to TRBD1. The CDR3 has 16 residues. The germline V gene encodes CDR1 MGHRA and CDR2 YSYEKL. J gave up 11 bases and V 1 base, and 12 bases lay outside the gene matches. The CDR3 DNA follows: TGCGCCAGCAGCCAAGCCCCGGGACAGGGTATAGGCACCCAGCATTTT. Its translation: CASSQAPGQGIGTQHF.

The chain couples TRBV18 to TRBJ2-5; maybe TRBD1 (6 bases). Trimming took 2 bases from V and 5 from J, leaving 15 bases between them. The CDR3 sequence is 15 residues long. Germline V lookup: CDR1 KGHSH, CDR2 LQKENI. The CDR3 bases are TGTGCCAGCTCACCAAACAGGGAAGTTGGCGAGACCCAGTACTTC. As protein: CASSPNREVGETQYF.

The V call is TRBV7-8, the J call TRBJ2-7, with a possible D match to TRBD1 (6 bases). The CDR3 runs 15 residues. Trimming left V 5 bases short and J 2 bases short, with 16 bases between. In germline, CDR1 is SGHVS, CDR2 FQNEAQ. The CDR3 is CASSDRQETTYEQYF. Here the CDR3 DNA reads TGTGCCAGCAGCGACCGACAGGAGACGACCTACGAGCAGTACTTC.

This clone was observed a handful of times. V is TRBV7-9 and J is TRBJ1-3, with 11 bases identical to TRBD1. CDR3 size: 18 residues. With V trimmed by 7 bases and J by 2 bases, 13 bases remained unmatched. Germline CDR1 SEHNR, CDR2 FQNEAQ (reference sequence). This chain's CDR3 is CASNLAGTGGATGNTIYF. Written as DNA, the CDR3 is TGTGCCAGCAACCTAGCCGGGACAGGGGGTGCCACTGGAAACACCATATATTTT. Supplemented by reference TRBV7-9 and TRBJ1-3, the full variable domain reads DTGVSQNPRHKITKRGQNVTFRCDPISEHNRLYWYRQTLGQGPEFLTYFQNEAQLEKSRLLSDRFSAERPKGSFSTLEIQRTEQGDSAMYLCASNLAGTGGATGNTIYFGEGSWLTVV.

This clone was counted between two and nine times. This rearrangement joins TRBV23-1 to TRBJ2-1; the D gene is possibly TRBD2 (5 bases). TRBV23-1 qualifies as an ORF whose function is uncertain. Trimming cost V 3 bases and J 4 bases, with 10 bases left between them. CDR3 size: 14 residues. This CDR3 is CASSQVRVYNEQFF. CDR3 bases: TGCGCCAGCAGTCAGGTGCGGGTGTACAATGAGCAGTTCTTC.

This chain connects TRBV18 to TRBJ2-7; the match to TRBD2 covers 7 bases. V lost 2 bases to trimming and J lost 7 bases; unmatched junction nucleotides: 5. The CDR3 sequence is 13 residues long. Germline CDR1 and CDR2: KGHSH and LQKENI. CDR3 nucleotide sequence: TGTGCCAGCTCACCAGAAGCGGGACGGGAGCAGTACTTC. Translated, it gives CASSPEAGREQYF.

J is TRBJ2-7 and V is TRBV14, with 8 bases fitting TRBD2. After removal of 4 bases from V and 7 bases from J, the junction contained 12 bases not matched to a gene. The germline V gene encodes CDR1 SGHDN and CDR2 FVKESK. The CDR3 is 15 amino acids. The CDR3 sequence is CASSPLGSGGKEQYF. The CDR3 DNA reads as TGTGCCAGCAGCCCTCTGGGGAGCGGGGGTAAGGAGCAGTACTTC. The whole variable domain, remainder taken from reference TRBV14 and TRBJ2-7, is EAGVTQFPSHSVIEKGQTVTLRCDPISGHDNLYWYRRVMGKEIKFLLHFVKESKQDESGMPNNRFLAERTGGTYSTLKVQPAELEDSGVYFCASSPLGSGGKEQYFGPGTRLTVT.

Worth noting for this clone: At one of its ends the junction is not consistent with the germline gene, which may arise from a read error. This chain connects TRBV5-1 to TRBJ1-2; TRBD1 aligns across 7 bases. Germline V lookup: CDR1 SGHRS, CDR2 YFSETQ. CDR3 size: 15 residues. The CDR3 protein is CANSLEPGQNYGYTF. CDR3 in DNA: TGCGCCAACAGCTTAGAACCGGGACAGAACTATGGCTACACCTTC. Looking up the rest from reference TRBV5-1 and TRBJ1-2 gives the full variable domain: KAGVTQTPRYLIKTRGQQVTLSCSPISGHRSVSWYQQTPGQGLQFLFEYFSETQRNKGNFPGRFSGRQFSNSRSEMNVSTLELGDSALYLCANSLEPGQNYGYTFGSGTRLTVV.

The sample holds one count of this clone. The chain uses TRBV4-2 and TRBJ2-1; 13 nucleotides match TRBD2. CDR3 size: 20 residues. V trimming: 3 bases; J trimming: 3 bases; junction bases outside the gene matches: 14. Looked up from germline, CDR1 is LGHNA and CDR2 is YNFKEQ. CDR3 nucleotides: TGTGCCAGCAGCCACCGACAGAAGACACTAGCGGGAGGGCGCTACAATGAGCAGTTCTTC. It codes for CASSHRQKTLAGGRYNEQFF.

This chain uses TRBV9 with TRBJ1-6; tentative D call: TRBD1 (6 bases). V was clipped by 4 bases and J by 8 bases, with 19 bases between them. There are 16 residues in the CDR3. CDR1 and CDR2 from the germline V gene are SGDLS and YYNGEE. CDR3 nucleotides: TGTGCCAGCAGCTCAACAGGGCTCTTTAAAGATTCACCCCTCCACTTT. Translation: CASSSTGLFKDSPLHF.

This clone was detected only a few times. The chain combines TRBV5-1 with TRBJ2-7, with D tentatively TRBD1 (6 bases). V lost 4 bases and J lost 0, with 11 bases in between. The CDR3 contains 14 residues. Germline CDR1 and CDR2: SGHRS and YFSETQ. The CDR3: CASSVRDISYEQYF. The CDR3 DNA reads TGCGCCAGCAGCGTCCGGGACATCTCCTACGAGCAGTACTTC. Full variable domain (remainder filled in from reference TRBV5-1 and TRBJ2-7): KAGVTQTPRYLIKTRGQQVTLSCSPISGHRSVSWYQQTPGQGLQFLFEYFSETQRNKGNFPGRFSGRQFSNSRSEMNVSTLELGDSALYLCASSVRDISYEQYFGPGTRLTVT.

This clone was counted between two and nine times. The chain recombines TRBV18 with TRBJ1-1; the match to TRBD1 covers 7 bases. This CDR3 comprises 15 residues. The germline V gene encodes CDR1 KGHSH and CDR2 LQKENI. V shed 6 bases and J 3 bases; nucleotides not matched to a gene: 10. Here the CDR3 reads CASSNTGTEDTEAFF. In DNA, the CDR3 is TGTGCCAGCTCCAACACCGGGACAGAGGACACTGAAGCTTTCTTT.